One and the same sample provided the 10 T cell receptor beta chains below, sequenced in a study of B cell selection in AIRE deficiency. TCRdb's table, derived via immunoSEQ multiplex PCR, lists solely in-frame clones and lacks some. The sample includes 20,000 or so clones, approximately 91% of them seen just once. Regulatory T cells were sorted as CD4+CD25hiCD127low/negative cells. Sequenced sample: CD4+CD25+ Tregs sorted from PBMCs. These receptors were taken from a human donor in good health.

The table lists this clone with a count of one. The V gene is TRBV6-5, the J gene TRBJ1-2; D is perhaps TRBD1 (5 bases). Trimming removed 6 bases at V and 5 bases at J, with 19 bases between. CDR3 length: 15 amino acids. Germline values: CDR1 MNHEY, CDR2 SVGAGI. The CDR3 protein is CASRSQTRGSYGYTF. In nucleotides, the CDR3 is TGTGCCAGCAGATCCCAGACAAGGGGTTCATATGGCTACACCTTC.

DNA for the CDR3: TGCGCCAGCAGCTTGGGGGCGGGACAGCGCTCCTACGAGCAGTACTTC. Its translation is CASSLGAGQRSYEQYF. This chain connects TRBV5-1 to TRBJ2-7, with D possibly TRBD1 on 7 matching bases. Germline V gene data show CDR1 as SGHRS and CDR2 as YFSETQ. The length of the CDR3 is 16 residues. Trimming cost V 0 bases and J 0 bases, with 13 bases left between them.

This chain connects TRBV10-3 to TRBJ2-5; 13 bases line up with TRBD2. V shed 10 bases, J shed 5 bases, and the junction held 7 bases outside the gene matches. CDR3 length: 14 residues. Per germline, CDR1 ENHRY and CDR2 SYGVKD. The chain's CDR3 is CATEQGLAGETQYF. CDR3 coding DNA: TGTGCCACCGAACAGGGACTAGCGGGGGAGACCCAGTACTTC.

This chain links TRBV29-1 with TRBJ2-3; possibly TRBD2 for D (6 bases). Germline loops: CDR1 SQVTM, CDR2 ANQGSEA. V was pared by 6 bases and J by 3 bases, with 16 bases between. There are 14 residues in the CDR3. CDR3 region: CSVRKRLVTDTQYF. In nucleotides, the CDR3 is TGCAGCGTCCGGAAAAGACTAGTGACAGATACGCAGTATTTT.

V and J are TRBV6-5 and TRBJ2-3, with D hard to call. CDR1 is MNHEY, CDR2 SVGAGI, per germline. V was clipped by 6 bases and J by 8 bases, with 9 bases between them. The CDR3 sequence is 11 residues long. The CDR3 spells CASSATGTQYF. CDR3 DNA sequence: TGTGCCAGCAGCGCAACGGGTACGCAGTATTTT.

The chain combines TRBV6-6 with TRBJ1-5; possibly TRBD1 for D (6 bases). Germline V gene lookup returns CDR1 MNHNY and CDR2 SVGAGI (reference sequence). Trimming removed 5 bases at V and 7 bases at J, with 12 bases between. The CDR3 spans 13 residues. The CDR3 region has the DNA TGTGCCAGCAGTCCTGACAGGTACCAGCCCCAGCATTTT. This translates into CASSPDRYQPQHF.

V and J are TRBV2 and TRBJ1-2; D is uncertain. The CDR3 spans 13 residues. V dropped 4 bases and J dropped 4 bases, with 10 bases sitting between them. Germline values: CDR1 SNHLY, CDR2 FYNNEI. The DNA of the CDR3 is TGTGCCAGCAGTGTTGGGCAGAGCTATGGCTACACCTTC. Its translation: CASSVGQSYGYTF.

The chain's CDR3 is CASSLNWGYTF. The CDR3 coding sequence is TGTGCCAGCAGCCTCAATTGGGGCTACACCTTC. The chain recombines TRBV9 with TRBJ1-2; D not resolved. CDR3 size: 11 residues. Germline V gene sequence: CDR1 SGDLS, CDR2 YYNGEE. V gave up 4 bases and J gave up 8 bases, with 9 bases separating them.

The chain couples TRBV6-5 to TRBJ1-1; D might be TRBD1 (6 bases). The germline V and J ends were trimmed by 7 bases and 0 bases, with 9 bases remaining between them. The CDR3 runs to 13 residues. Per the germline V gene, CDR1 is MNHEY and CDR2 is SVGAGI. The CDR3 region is CASIGGVNTEAFF. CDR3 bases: TGTGCCAGCATCGGGGGCGTGAACACTGAAGCTTTCTTT.

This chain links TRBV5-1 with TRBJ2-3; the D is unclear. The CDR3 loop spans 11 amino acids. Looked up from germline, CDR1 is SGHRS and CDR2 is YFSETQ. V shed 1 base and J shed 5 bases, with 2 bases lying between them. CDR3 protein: CASSLRDTQYF. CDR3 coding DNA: TGCGCCAGCAGCTTGCGAGATACGCAGTATTTT.